This T cell receptor beta chain was documented in a study of immune evolution from preneoplasia to lung adenocarcinoma. Study-level results: Top clone share appeared to fall from AAH through AIS, MIA, adenocarcinoma. Normal lung had highest clonality; later lesions appeared denser, more diverse.

Resections took place in Japan or China from about 2014 to 2018. Details on this clone: Antigen: not known.

The table came from immunoSEQ multiplex PCR; TCRdb's copy has only in-frame clones and leaves some out. Among around 11,000 clones listed, less than 85% were seen once. V lost 1 base and J lost 0, with 22 bases in between. Germline lookup yields CDR1 MNHNS and CDR2 SASEGT. CDR3 length: 20 residues. The V gene is TRBV6-1, the J gene TRBJ1-5; D might be TRBD1 (5 bases). Input material: FFPE minimally invasive lung adenocarcinoma tissue. This receptor was obtained from a person aged 65 to 85 with lung adenocarcinoma. The CDR3 sequence is CASSEVGWGRWDYSNQPQHF. CDR3 sequence (DNA): TGTGCCAGCAGTGAAGTTGGTTGGGGCAGGTGGGACTATAGCAATCAGCCCCAGCATTTT.